This paragraph reports one TCR beta chain. The antigen is unknown. Sequencing was performed with immunoSEQ multiplex PCR; in TCRdb, only in-frame clones are kept and a portion is missing. Among about 72,000 clones, about nine tenths were seen once, and the ten largest hold roughly 28%. The data belong to a study of T cell responses to AZD1222 COVID-19 vaccine. Broader study findings: Variant regions that are unmutated are reportedly the target of nearly half of spike-specific TCRs.

In germline, CDR1 is LGHDT, CDR2 YNNKEL (reference sequence). The CDR3 extends over 12 amino acids. Deletions cut 8 bases from V and 1 base from J, with 7 bases between. The TCR sequence derives from an adult who received the AZD1222 COVID-19 vaccine. Sequencing used peripheral blood, obtained 28 days after the second AZD1222 dose. V and J are TRBV3-1 (or the pseudogene TRBV3-2) and TRBJ2-3; unclear D gene. The CDR3 nucleotides read TGTGCCAGCCCCCCCCGCACAGATACGCAGTATTTT. Its protein is CASPPRTDTQYF.